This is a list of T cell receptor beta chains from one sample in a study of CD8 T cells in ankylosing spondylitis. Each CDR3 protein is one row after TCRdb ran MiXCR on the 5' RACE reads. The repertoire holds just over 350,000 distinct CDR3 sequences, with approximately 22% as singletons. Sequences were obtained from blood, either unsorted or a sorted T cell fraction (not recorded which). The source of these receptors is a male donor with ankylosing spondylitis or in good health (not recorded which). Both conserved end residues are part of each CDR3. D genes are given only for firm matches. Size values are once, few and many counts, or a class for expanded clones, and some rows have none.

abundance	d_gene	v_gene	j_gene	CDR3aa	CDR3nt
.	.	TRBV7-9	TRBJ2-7	CASSHKTALSIYEQYF	TGTGCCAGCAGTCATAAAACCGCCCTAAGTATCTACGAGCAGTACTTC
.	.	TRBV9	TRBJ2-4	CASSENYGGDIQYF	TGTGCCAGCAGCGAGAATTACGGGGGAGACATTCAGTACTTC
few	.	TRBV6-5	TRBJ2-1	CASSYQTGYNEQFF	TGTGCCAGCAGTTATCAGACTGGATACAATGAGCAGTTCTTC
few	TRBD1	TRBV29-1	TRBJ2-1	CSVVSDRDLLDEQFF	TGCAGCGTTGTGTCTGACAGGGATCTCCTGGATGAGCAGTTCTTC
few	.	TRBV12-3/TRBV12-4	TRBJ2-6	CASSSPGANVLTF	TGTGCCAGCAGTTCGCCTGGGGCCAACGTCCTGACTTTC
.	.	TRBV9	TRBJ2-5	CASSVTPGTQYF	TGTGCCAGCAGCGTAACCCCCGGGACCCAGTACTTC
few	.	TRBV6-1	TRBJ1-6	CASSPPARASYSPLHF	TGTGCCAGCAGCCCCCCGGCCCGGGCTTCTTATTCACCCCTCCACTTT
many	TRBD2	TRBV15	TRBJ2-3	CATTPEAGGQDTQYF	TGTGCCACCACCCCGGAGGCGGGGGGGCAAGATACGCAGTATTTT
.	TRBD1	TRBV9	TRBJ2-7	CASSEGTGTREQYF	TGTGCCAGCAGTGAGGGGACAGGGACGCGCGAGCAGTACTTC
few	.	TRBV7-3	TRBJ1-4	CASSPRREKLFF	TGTGCCAGCAGCCCCCGGAGGGAAAAACTGTTTTTT
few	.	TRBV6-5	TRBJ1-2	CASSYRFGQGYGYTF	TGTGCCAGCAGTTACAGATTCGGGCAGGGCTATGGCTACACCTTC
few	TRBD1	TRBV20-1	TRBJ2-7	CSARDPTGKYEQYF	TGCAGTGCTAGAGATCCGACAGGGAAATACGAGCAGTACTTC
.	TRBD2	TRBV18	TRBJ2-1	CASSPHGLANEQFF	TGTGCCAGCTCACCTCACGGACTAGCCAATGAGCAGTTCTTC
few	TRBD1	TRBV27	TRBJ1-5	CASRSGTVGPSNQPQHF	TGTGCCAGCAGGTCCGGGACAGTAGGACCTAGCAATCAGCCCCAGCATTTT
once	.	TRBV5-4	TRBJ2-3	CASSSGLDTQYF	TGTGCCAGCAGCTCCGGACTAGATACGCAGTATTTT
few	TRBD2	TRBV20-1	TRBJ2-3	CSAELGLAGYTQYF	TGCAGTGCTGAACTGGGACTAGCGGGTTATACGCAGTATTTT
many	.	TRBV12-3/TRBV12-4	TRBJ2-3	CASSSADTQYF	TGTGCCAGCAGTTCTGCAGATACGCAGTATTTT
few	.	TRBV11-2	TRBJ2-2	CASDLASNTGELFF	TGTGCCTCGGATCTAGCGTCGAACACCGGGGAGCTGTTTTTT
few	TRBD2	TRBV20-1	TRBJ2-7	CSAQGSSGGLYEQYF	TGCAGTGCTCAGGGGTCTAGCGGGGGGCTCTACGAGCAGTACTTC
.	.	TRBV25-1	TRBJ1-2	CASSGADGYYGYTF	TGTGCCAGCAGTGGGGCCGACGGATACTATGGCTACACCTTC
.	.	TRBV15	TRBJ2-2	CATSREQTTGELFF	TGTGCCACCAGCAGAGAACAGACCACCGGGGAGCTGTTTTTT
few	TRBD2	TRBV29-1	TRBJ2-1	CSGGEGLSGEQFF	TGCAGCGGGGGGGAGGGGCTCAGCGGTGAGCAGTTCTTC
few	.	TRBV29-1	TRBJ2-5	CSVVVRTVQQPQYF	TGCAGCGTTGTAGTGCGGACAGTCCAACAGCCCCAGTACTTC
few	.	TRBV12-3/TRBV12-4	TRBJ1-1	CASTLTRVGTEAFF	TGTGCCAGCACCCTGACTCGAGTGGGCACTGAAGCTTTCTTT
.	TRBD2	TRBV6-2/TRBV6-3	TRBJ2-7	CASSYSYGEPSGGETYEQYF	TGTGCCAGCAGTTACTCGTACGGGGAGCCTAGCGGGGGTGAGACCTACGAGCAGTACTTC
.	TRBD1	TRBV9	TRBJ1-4	CASSVGQGVNEKLFF	TGTGCCAGCAGCGTAGGGCAGGGGGTTAATGAAAAACTGTTTTTT
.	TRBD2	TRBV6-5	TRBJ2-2	CASSLAGGPLGELFF	TGTGCCAGCAGTTTAGCGGGGGGGCCTCTGGGGGAGCTGTTTTTT
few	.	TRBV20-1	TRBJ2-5	CSAGRVRWTDRETQYF	TGCAGTGCTGGCAGGGTGAGATGGACCGACCGGGAGACCCAGTACTTC
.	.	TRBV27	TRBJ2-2	CASSTHRVGLGKNTGELFF	TGTGCCAGCAGTACACATAGGGTAGGGCTGGGAAAGAACACCGGGGAGCTGTTTTTT
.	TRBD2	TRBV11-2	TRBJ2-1	CASSLERGGRGNEQFF	TGTGCCAGCAGCTTGGAGCGGGGGGGAAGGGGGAATGAGCAGTTCTTC
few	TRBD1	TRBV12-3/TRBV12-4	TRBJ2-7	CASSLRDRVDEQYF	TGTGCCAGCAGTTTAAGGGACAGGGTCGACGAGCAGTACTTC
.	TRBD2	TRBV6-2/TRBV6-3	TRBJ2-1	CATKGLGGYNEQFF	TGTGCCACCAAGGGACTAGGGGGTTACAATGAGCAGTTCTTC
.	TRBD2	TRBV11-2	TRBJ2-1	CASILVLAGIYNEQFF	TGTGCCAGCATCTTAGTACTAGCGGGGATTTACAATGAGCAGTTCTTC
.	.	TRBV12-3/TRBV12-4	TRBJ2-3	CASSDLMYTDTQYF	TGTGCCAGCAGTGACCTTATGTACACAGATACGCAGTATTTT
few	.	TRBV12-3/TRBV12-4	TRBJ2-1	CASSRGFGYNEQFF	TGTGCCAGCAGCCGGGGGTTCGGGTACAATGAGCAGTTCTTC
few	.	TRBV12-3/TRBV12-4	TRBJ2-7	CASSFATGSDEQYF	TGTGCCAGCAGTTTCGCCACAGGGTCCGACGAGCAGTACTTC
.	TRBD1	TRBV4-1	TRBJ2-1	CASSQRQGTPYNEQFF	TGCGCCAGCAGCCAAAGACAGGGGACCCCTTACAATGAGCAGTTCTTC
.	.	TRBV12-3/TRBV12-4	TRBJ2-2	CASSPGTAHGELFF	TGTGCCAGCAGTCCAGGGACTGCTCACGGGGAGCTGTTTTTT
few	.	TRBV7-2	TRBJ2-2	CASSLGAVEVGELFF	TGTGCCAGCAGCTTAGGAGCGGTGGAAGTTGGGGAGCTGTTTTTT
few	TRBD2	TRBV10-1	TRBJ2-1	CASSSGTHYNEQFF	TGCGCCAGTTCTAGCGGGACTCACTACAATGAGCAGTTCTTC
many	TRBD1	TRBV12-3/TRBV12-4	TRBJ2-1	CASNTNNRGENGEQFF	TGTGCCAGCAACACTAACAACAGGGGTGAGAACGGTGAGCAGTTCTTC
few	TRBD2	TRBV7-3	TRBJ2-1	CASSGGGGYNEQFF	TGTGCCAGCAGCGGGGGGGGAGGGTACAATGAGCAGTTCTTC
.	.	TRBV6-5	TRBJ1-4	CASSYSELASVLFF	TGTGCCAGCAGTTACTCGGAACTCGCCTCAGTACTGTTTTTT
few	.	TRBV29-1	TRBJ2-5	CSVESPTGTSGETQYF	TGCAGCGTTGAAAGTCCCACGGGGACATCAGGAGAGACCCAGTACTTC
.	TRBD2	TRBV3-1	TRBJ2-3	CASSQVLSGGFPTDTQYF	TGTGCCAGCAGCCAAGTCCTGAGCGGGGGGTTTCCCACAGATACGCAGTATTTT
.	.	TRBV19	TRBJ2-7	CASSIIGNSYEQYF	TGTGCCAGTAGTATTATCGGGAATTCCTACGAGCAGTACTTC
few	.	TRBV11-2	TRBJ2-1	CASTQARSSSYNEQFF	TGTGCCAGCACCCAGGCCCGTTCCAGCTCCTACAATGAGCAGTTCTTC
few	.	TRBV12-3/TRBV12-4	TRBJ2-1	CASGHGREQFF	TGTGCCAGTGGTCATGGGCGTGAGCAGTTCTTC